The text below deals with one TCR beta chain. Only a few counts were recorded for this clonotype. No cognate antigen has been identified for it. Qualities for individual bases were not recorded, and no much larger clone is one base off. The data stem from a study of T-cell memory formation after mild COVID-19 (dated by TCRdb to the early 2020s). Study-level background: TCR sequence clusters from the two donors were largely donor specific. T-cell clones expanding and contracting after mild COVID-19 in a couple of donors were tracked by longitudinal TCRalpha and TCRbeta repertoire sequencing. The cohort was made up of two young adult volunteers, one female and one male, who were previously healthy. Beyond this particular receptor, the publication reports: SARS-CoV-2 specificity was not confirmed for the second-wave clones peaking on day 37. From day 15 to 85, contracting clones showed balanced CD4/CD8 phenotypes, whereas a second wave of clones that expanded from day 15 to 37 leaned towards CD4+. Contracting CD4+ clones were located mainly in the CM and EM memory subsets, whereas CD8+ clones were found to be enriched in EMRA. Some responding clones were detected in pre-infection memory, which suggested that pre-existing cross-reactive memory T cells had joined the SARS-CoV-2 response. The study covered only a couple of mild cases, and larger cohorts including severe cases with pre-infection samples were considered necessary.

This sample was sequenced with an Illumina NovaSeq 6000. cDNA libraries for TCRalpha and TCRbeta were prepared by 5'RACE using constant-segment primers, with sample barcodes and unique molecular identifiers added. RNA was extracted from every sample with Trizol reagent. Library amplification was performed in two PCR steps, and a second sample barcode and Illumina TruSeq adapters were introduced in the second step. Sequencing of the libraries was done on an Illumina NovaSeq, producing 2 x 150 bp paired-end reads. In the original analysis: Demultiplexing of reads and collapsing into UMI-guided consensus sequences were performed with migec v1.2.7. Using mixcr v2.1.11, the UMI consensuses were aligned to TRA and TRB V and J templates and assembled into clonotypes. Clonotypes were classified as expanded or contracted when called significant by both edgeR and NoisET, with noise models trained on biological replicates. edgeR calls used a false discovery rate-adjusted p below 0.01 and a log2 fold-change threshold of 1. As an exploratory analysis of dynamics, max-normalized trajectories of the 1000 most abundant clonotypes were examined by PCA with hierarchical clustering. Each responding clone was given a CD4 or CD8 phenotype based on the CD4+ and CD8+ repertoires, which had been sequenced separately. TCRdb reprocessed the public reads (quality trimming at Q25 with fastp, clone calling with MiXCR) and kept in-frame beta chains. All rows with the same CDR3 protein become a single entry with the most common DNA and genes. These V and J calls derive from TCRdb rather than the authors' analysis. The sample contains under 650,000 distinct CDR3 sequences, about a sixth of them found a single time. The ten most abundant clones make up approximately 12% of the sample.

Ficoll-Paque density gradient centrifugation was used to isolate PBMCs. The germline V gene provides CDR1 SQVTM and CDR2 ANQGSEA. Cut back by 3 bases and 5 bases, the V and J ends lie 11 bases apart. Spanning cysteine to phenylalanine, the CDR3 consists of 12 amino acids. The entry retains the CDR3 DNA only, 36 bases that are in frame from base 1. This chain is built from TRBV29-1 and TRBJ2-7, with a weak D call of TRBD2 (6 bases match). Sequences were obtained from PBMCs or a T cell subset sorted from them (not recorded which). The TCR originated in an adult woman who had mild COVID-19 (a few samples of this study predate the infection). The sample titles of this study are shuffled in the database, so cell type and time point are left out; the donor was told from shared clones. The CDR3: CSVDGGVDEQYF. DNA sequence: TGCAGCGTTGACGGGGGAGTAGACGAGCAGTACTTC.